The clone carrying this T cell receptor beta chain was seen repeatedly, ten times or more. Its specificity is unknown. The data belong to a study of spatial heterogeneity in lung cancer. Study background: Every unique TCR and UMI combination, on average, appeared more than ten times in raw reads.

MiXCR was run by TCRdb on the 5' RACE reads, yielding one entry per CDR3 protein. There are around 8,000 distinct CDR3 sequences in the sample; roughly 9.6% occur only once, and approximately 12% lies in the top ten. There are 16 residues in the CDR3. V lost 4 bases and J lost 0, with 13 bases in between. Germline V gives CDR1 MNHNS, CDR2 SASEGT. Findings and limits, study-wide: It was found that expanded intratumoral alpha and beta TCR counts tracked tumor mutation counts. Estimated TCR-seq coverage of tumor T cells was only approximately 7% for alpha chains. For beta chains, the corresponding estimate was 13% to 15%.

The time point here: sample taken at primary tumor resection. Sequencing of whole RNA from tumor, nontumor lung or frozen PBMC involved no sorting. The input for sequencing was lung tumor tissue, taken at surgery. The source of this sequence is a male donor with early-stage non-small cell lung cancer. The rearrangement links TRBV6-1 to TRBJ1-3; possibly TRBD1 for D (6 bases). Here the CDR3 DNA reads TGTGCCAGCAGTGGCCTTTGGACAGCCTCTGGAAACACCATATATTTT. This gives the protein CASSGLWTASGNTIYF.